This T cell receptor (beta chain) comes out of a study of T-cell memory formation after mild COVID-19. TCRdb reprocessed the 5' RACE reads via MiXCR and lists one record per CDR3 protein. In the table there are about 49,000 distinct CDR3 sequences, about 7% of which are singletons. The CDR3 extends over 12 amino acids. Losses at the gene ends were 6 bases for V and 10 bases for J; bases not matched to a gene: 6. Germline values: CDR1 LGHDT, CDR2 YNNKEL (reference sequence). The chain has TRBV3-1 and TRBJ2-1, with TRBD1 identical over 7 bases. This receptor was obtained from a man aged 18-30 years who had mild COVID-19 (a few samples of this study predate the infection). Cell type and time point are not known. Sequenced material: PBMCs or a T cell subset sorted from them (not recorded which). The CDR3 DNA reads TGTGCCAGCAGTTTCGACAGGGTCGAGCAGTTCTTC. Translated, it gives CASSFDRVEQFF.